This T cell receptor (beta chain) is from a study of post-analysis software for immune sequencing data. Study background: Clinical courses comprised relapsing-remitting, secondary progressive and progressive-relapsing multiple sclerosis. Study conclusions and caveats: Strong same-batch co-clustering of samples appeared with F measure clustering. The study found TRBV5-6, TRBV5-1 and TRBV20-1 among five TRBV segments more frequent in patients than controls. Compared against controls, patients with multiple sclerosis displayed significantly lower normalized Chao1 diversity.

The CDR3 covers 14 residues. V was cut by 3 bases and J by 2 bases, with 14 bases left in between. From germline, CDR1 is DFQATT and CDR2 SNEGSKA (reference sequence). This clonotype has a handful of counts. Its antigen is unidentified. The TCR beta cDNA libraries contained unique molecular identifiers. Researchers reported 550,000 or so cDNA molecules coming from roughly 1 to 10 million T cells. TCRdb reanalysed the PCR reads using MiXCR and keeps one entry per CDR3 protein. The sample records about 460,000 distinct CDR3 sequences, roughly 45% being singletons. Sequenced sample: blood. The J gene is TRBJ2-7, the V gene TRBV20-1; no clear D gene. This receptor was identified in a girl aged 5-17 years with multiple sclerosis. The chain's CDR3 is CSASLRAETYEQYF. The DNA for the CDR3 is TGCAGTGCTAGTCTACGGGCAGAAACCTACGAGCAGTACTTC.